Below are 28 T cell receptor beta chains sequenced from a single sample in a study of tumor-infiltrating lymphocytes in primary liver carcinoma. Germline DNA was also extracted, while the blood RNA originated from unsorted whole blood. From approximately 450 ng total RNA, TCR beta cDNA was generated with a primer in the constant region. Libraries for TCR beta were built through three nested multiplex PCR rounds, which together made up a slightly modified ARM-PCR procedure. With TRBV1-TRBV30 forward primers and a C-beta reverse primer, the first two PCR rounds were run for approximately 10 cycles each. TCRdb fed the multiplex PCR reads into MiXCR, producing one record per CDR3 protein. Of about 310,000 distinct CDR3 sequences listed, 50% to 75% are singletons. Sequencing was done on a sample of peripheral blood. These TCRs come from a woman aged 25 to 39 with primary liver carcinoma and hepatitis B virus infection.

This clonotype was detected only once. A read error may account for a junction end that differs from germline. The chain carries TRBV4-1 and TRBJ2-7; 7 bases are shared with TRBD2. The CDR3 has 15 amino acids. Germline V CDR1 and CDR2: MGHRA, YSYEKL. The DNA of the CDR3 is TGCGACAGCAGCCAAGGCGGGGGAGATGGGACCCCTCAGTACTTC. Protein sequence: CDSSQGGGDGTPQYF.

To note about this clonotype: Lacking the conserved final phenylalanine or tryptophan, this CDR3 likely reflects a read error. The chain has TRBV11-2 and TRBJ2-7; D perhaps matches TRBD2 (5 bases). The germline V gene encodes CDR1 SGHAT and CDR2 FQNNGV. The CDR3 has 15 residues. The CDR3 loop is CTSSQSRGVRNEQYL. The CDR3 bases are TGTACCAGCAGCCAAAGTCGGGGAGTTAGGAACGAGCAGTACTTG.

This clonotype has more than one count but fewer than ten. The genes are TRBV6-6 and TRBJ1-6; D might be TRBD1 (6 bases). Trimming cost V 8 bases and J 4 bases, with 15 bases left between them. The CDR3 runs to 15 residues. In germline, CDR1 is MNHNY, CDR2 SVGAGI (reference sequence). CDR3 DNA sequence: TGTGCCAGCGGATCATCCAGGGGATATAATTCACCCCTCCACTTT. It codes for CASGSSRGYNSPLHF.

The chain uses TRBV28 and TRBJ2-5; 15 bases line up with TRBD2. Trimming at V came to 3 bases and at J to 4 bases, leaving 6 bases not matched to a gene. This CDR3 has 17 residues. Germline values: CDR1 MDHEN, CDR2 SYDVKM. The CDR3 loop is CASSFGLAGGPLETQYF. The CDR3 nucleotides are TGTGCCAGCAGTTTCGGACTAGCGGGAGGGCCTTTAGAGACCCAGTACTTC.

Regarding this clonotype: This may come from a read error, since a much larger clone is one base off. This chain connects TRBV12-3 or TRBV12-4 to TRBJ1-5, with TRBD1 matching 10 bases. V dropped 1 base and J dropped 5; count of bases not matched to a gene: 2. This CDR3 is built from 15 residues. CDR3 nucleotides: TGTGCCAGCAGTTTAGTGACAGGGGGCTATCAGCCCCAGCATTTT. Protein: CASSLVTGGYQPQHF.

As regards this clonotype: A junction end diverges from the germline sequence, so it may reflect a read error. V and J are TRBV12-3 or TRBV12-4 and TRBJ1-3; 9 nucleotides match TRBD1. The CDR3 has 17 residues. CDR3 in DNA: TGTACCAGCAGGGGACCCGGGACAGGGCTGGGTGGAAACACCATATATTTT. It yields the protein CTSRGPGTGLGGNTIYF.

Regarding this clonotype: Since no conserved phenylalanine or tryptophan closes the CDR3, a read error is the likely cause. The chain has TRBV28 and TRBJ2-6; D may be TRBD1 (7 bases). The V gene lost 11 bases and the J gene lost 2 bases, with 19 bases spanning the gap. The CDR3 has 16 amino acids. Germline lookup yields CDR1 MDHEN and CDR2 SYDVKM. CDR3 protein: CAGGRQGLAGANVLTL. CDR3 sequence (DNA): TGTGCCGGCGGGCGACAGGGACTTGCTGGGGCCAACGTCCTGACTCTC.

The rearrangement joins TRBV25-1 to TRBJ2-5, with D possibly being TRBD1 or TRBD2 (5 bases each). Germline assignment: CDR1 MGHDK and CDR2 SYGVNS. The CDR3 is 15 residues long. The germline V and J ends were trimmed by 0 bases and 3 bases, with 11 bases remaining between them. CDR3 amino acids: CASSEYSGQEETQYF. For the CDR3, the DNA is TGTGCCAGCAGTGAATATTCGGGGCAGGAAGAGACCCAGTACTTC. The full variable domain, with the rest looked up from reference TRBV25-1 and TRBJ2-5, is EADIYQTPRYLVIGTGKKITLECSQTMGHDKMYWYQQDPGMELHLIHYSYGVNSTEKGDLSSESTVSRIRTEHFPLTLESARPSHTSQYLCASSEYSGQEETQYFGPGTRLLVL.

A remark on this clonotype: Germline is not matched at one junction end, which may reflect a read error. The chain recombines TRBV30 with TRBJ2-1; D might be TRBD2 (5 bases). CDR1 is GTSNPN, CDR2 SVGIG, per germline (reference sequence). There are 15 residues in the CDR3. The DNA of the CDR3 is TGTGCCTGGAAATGGAGCGGACTCTCCTACAATGTGCAGTTCTTC. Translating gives CAWKWSGLSYNVQFF.

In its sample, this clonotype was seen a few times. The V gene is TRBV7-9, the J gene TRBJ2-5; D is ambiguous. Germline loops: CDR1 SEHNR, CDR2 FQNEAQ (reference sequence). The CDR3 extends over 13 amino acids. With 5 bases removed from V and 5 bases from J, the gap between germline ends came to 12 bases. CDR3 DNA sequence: TGTGCCAGCAGCCCCTGGATCGCGGAGACCCAGTACTTC. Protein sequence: CASSPWIAETQYF.

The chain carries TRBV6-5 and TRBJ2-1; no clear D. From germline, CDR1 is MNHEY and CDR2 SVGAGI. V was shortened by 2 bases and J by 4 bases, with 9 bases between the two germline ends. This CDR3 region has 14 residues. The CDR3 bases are TGTGCCAGCAGTTACCGGTCGGCATACAATGAGCAGTTCTTC. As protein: CASSYRSAYNEQFF.

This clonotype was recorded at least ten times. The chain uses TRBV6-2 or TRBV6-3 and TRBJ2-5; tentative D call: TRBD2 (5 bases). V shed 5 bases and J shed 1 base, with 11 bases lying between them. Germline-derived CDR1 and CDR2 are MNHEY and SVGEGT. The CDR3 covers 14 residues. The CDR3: CASSHDYSQETQYF. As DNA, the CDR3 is TGTGCCAGCAGTCACGACTATTCCCAAGAGACCCAGTACTTC.

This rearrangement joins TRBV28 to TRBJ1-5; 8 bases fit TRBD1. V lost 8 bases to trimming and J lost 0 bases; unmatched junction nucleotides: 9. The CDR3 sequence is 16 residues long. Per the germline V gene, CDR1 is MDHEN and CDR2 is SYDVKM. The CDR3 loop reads CASGQRTGNSNQPQHF. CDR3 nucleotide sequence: TGTGCCAGCGGTCAGAGGACAGGGAATAGCAATCAGCCCCAGCATTTT.

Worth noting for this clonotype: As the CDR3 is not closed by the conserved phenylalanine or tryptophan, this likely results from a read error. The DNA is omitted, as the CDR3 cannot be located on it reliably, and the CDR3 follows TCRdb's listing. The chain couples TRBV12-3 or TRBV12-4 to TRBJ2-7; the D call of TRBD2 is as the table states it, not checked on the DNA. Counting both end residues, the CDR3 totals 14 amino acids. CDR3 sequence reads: CASSFGGSSHEEYY.

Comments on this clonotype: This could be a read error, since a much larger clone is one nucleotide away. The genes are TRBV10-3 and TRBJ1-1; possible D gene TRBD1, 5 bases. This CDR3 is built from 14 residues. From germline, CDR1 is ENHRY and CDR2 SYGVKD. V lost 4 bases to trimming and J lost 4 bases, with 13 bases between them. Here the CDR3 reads CAISALAGSTEAFF. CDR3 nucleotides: TGTGCCATCAGTGCCCTAGCAGGGAGCACTGAAGCTTTCTTT.

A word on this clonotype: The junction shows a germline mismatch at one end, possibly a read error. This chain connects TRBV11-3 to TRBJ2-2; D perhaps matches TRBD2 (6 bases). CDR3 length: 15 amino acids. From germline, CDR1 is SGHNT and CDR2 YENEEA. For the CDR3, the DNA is TGCGCCAGCAGCTCTTCCCGCGGGAAGGCCGAGGAGCTGTTTTTT. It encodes CASSSSRGKAEELFF.

CDR3 sequence: CASGCGGNQPQHF. CDR3 nucleotide sequence: TGTGCCAGCGGGTGTGGGGGCAATCAGCCCCAGCATTTT. The chain uses TRBV6-5 and TRBJ1-5, with unresolved D. V lost 8 bases and J 2 bases, leaving 10 bases between the germline ends. Germline V lookup: CDR1 MNHEY, CDR2 SVGAGI. This CDR3 has 13 residues.

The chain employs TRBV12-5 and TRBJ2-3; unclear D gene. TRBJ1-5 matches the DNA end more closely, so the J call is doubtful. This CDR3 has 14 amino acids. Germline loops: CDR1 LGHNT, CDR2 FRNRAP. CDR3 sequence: CASGLIGLSDTQHF. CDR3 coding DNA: TGTGCTAGTGGTTTGATCGGGCTATCAGATACGCAGCATTTT.

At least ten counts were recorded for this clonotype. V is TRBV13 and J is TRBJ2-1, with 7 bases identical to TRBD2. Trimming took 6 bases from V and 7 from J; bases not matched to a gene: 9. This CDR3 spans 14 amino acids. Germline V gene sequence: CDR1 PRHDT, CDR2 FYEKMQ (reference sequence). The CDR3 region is CASSLVGGINEQFF. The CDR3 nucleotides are TGTGCCAGCAGTTTGGTGGGAGGGATTAATGAGCAGTTCTTC. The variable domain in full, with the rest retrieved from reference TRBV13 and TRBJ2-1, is AAGVIQSPRHLIKEKRETATLKCYPIPRHDTVYWYQQGPGQDPQFLISFYEKMQSDKGSIPDRFSAQQFSDYHSELNMSSLELGDSALYFCASSLVGGINEQFFGPGTRLTVL.

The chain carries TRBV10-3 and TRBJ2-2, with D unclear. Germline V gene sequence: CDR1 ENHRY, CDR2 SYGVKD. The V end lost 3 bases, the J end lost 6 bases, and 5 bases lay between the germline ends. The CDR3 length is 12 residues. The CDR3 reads CAISDGAGELFF. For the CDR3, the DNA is TGTGCCATCAGTGATGGTGCCGGGGAGCTGTTTTTT.

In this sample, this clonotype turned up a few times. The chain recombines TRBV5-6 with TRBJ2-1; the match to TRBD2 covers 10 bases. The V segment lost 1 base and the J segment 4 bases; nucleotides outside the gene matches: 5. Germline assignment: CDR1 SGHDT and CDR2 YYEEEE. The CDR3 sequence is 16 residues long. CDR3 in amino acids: CASSLFRTSGYNEQFF. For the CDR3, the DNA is TGTGCCAGCAGCTTGTTTAGGACTAGCGGATACAATGAGCAGTTCTTC.

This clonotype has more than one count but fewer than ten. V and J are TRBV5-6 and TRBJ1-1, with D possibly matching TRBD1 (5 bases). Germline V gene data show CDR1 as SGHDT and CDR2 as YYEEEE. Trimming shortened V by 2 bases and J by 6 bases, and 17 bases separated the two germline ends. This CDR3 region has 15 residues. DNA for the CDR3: TGTGCCAGCAGCTTTTTGCAATCGGGGACTGCTGAAGCTTTCTTT. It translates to CASSFLQSGTAEAFF.

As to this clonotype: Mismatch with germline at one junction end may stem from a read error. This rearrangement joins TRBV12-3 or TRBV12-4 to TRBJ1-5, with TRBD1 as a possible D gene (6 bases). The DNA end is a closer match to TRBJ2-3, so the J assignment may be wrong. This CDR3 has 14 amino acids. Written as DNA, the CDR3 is TGTGTCAGCAGTTTAACGGCAGGGGATCAGCCCCAGTATTTT. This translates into CVSSLTAGDQPQYF.

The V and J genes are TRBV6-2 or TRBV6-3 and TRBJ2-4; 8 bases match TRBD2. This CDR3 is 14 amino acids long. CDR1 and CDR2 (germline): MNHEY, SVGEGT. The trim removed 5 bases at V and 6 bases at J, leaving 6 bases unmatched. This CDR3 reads CASSGTSSINIQYF. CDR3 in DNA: TGTGCCAGCAGTGGGACTAGTTCGATAAACATTCAGTACTTC.

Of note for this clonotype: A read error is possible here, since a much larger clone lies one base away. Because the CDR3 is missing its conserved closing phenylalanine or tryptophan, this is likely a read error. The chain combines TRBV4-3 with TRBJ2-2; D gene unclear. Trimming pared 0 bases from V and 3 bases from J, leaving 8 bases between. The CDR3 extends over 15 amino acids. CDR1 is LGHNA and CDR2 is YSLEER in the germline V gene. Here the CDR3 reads CASSQDPADTGELFI. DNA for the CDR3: TGCGCCAGCAGCCAAGATCCCGCAGACACCGGGGAGCTGTTTATT.

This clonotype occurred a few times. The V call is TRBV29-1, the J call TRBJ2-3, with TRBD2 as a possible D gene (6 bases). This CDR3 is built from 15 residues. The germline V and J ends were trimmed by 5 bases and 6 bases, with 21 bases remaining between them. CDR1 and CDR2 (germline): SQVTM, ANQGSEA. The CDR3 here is CSVSWGGNEADTQYF. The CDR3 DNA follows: TGCAGCGTTTCGTGGGGCGGGAACGAGGCGGATACGCAGTATTTT.

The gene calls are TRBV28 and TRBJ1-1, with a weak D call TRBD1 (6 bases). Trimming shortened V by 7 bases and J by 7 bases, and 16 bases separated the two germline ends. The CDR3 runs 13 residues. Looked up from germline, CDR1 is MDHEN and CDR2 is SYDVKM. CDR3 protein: CASTVQGPIEAFF. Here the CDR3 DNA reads TGTGCCAGCACCGTACAGGGACCCATTGAAGCTTTCTTT.

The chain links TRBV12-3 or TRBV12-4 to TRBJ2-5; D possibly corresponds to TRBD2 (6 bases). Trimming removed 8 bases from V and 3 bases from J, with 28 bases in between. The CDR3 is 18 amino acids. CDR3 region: CASWQSLTSPLNEETQYF. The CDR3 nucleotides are TGTGCCAGCTGGCAGAGCTTGACTAGTCCGCTAAATGAAGAGACCCAGTACTTC.